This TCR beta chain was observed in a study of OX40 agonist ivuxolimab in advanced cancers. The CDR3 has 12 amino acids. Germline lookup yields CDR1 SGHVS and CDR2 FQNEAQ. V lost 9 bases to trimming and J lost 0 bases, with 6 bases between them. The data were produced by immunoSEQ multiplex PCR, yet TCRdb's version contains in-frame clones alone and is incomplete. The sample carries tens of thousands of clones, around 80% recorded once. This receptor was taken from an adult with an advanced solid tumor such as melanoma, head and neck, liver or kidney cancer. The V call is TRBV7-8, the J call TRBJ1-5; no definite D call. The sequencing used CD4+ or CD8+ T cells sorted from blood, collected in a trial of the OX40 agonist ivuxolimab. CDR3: CASPNSNQPQHF. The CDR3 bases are TGTGCCAGTCCCAATAGCAATCAGCCCCAGCATTTT. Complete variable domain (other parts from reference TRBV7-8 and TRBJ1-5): GAGVSQSPRYKVAKRGQDVALRCDPISGHVSLFWYQQALGQGPEFLTYFQNEAQLDKSGLPSDRFFAERPEGSVSTLKIQRTQQEDSAVYLCASPNSNQPQHFGDGTRLSIL.